The source of this T cell receptor beta chain is a study of T cells after yellow fever vaccination. This clonotype was recorded at least ten times. By 5'RACE template switching, TCR cDNA was produced, with a universal primer site and UMIs added in the process. TCRdb redid the calling of the 5' RACE reads with MiXCR, one entry per CDR3 protein. The sample records fewer than 350,000 distinct CDR3 sequences, roughly 4% being singletons. The CDR3 is 12 amino acids. The germline gives CDR1 SEHNR, CDR2 FQNEAQ (reference sequence). J gave up 5 bases and V 11 bases, and 9 bases lay outside the gene matches. This clonotype was sampled from a young man who received the YFV17D yellow fever vaccine. The chain carries TRBV7-9 and TRBJ2-7, with 7 bases matching TRBD1. This specimen was PBMCs, taken on the day of the yellow fever booster vaccination. Here the CDR3 DNA reads TGTGCCGGATCGACAGGGTGGGACGAGCAGTACTTC. It codes for CAGSTGWDEQYF.